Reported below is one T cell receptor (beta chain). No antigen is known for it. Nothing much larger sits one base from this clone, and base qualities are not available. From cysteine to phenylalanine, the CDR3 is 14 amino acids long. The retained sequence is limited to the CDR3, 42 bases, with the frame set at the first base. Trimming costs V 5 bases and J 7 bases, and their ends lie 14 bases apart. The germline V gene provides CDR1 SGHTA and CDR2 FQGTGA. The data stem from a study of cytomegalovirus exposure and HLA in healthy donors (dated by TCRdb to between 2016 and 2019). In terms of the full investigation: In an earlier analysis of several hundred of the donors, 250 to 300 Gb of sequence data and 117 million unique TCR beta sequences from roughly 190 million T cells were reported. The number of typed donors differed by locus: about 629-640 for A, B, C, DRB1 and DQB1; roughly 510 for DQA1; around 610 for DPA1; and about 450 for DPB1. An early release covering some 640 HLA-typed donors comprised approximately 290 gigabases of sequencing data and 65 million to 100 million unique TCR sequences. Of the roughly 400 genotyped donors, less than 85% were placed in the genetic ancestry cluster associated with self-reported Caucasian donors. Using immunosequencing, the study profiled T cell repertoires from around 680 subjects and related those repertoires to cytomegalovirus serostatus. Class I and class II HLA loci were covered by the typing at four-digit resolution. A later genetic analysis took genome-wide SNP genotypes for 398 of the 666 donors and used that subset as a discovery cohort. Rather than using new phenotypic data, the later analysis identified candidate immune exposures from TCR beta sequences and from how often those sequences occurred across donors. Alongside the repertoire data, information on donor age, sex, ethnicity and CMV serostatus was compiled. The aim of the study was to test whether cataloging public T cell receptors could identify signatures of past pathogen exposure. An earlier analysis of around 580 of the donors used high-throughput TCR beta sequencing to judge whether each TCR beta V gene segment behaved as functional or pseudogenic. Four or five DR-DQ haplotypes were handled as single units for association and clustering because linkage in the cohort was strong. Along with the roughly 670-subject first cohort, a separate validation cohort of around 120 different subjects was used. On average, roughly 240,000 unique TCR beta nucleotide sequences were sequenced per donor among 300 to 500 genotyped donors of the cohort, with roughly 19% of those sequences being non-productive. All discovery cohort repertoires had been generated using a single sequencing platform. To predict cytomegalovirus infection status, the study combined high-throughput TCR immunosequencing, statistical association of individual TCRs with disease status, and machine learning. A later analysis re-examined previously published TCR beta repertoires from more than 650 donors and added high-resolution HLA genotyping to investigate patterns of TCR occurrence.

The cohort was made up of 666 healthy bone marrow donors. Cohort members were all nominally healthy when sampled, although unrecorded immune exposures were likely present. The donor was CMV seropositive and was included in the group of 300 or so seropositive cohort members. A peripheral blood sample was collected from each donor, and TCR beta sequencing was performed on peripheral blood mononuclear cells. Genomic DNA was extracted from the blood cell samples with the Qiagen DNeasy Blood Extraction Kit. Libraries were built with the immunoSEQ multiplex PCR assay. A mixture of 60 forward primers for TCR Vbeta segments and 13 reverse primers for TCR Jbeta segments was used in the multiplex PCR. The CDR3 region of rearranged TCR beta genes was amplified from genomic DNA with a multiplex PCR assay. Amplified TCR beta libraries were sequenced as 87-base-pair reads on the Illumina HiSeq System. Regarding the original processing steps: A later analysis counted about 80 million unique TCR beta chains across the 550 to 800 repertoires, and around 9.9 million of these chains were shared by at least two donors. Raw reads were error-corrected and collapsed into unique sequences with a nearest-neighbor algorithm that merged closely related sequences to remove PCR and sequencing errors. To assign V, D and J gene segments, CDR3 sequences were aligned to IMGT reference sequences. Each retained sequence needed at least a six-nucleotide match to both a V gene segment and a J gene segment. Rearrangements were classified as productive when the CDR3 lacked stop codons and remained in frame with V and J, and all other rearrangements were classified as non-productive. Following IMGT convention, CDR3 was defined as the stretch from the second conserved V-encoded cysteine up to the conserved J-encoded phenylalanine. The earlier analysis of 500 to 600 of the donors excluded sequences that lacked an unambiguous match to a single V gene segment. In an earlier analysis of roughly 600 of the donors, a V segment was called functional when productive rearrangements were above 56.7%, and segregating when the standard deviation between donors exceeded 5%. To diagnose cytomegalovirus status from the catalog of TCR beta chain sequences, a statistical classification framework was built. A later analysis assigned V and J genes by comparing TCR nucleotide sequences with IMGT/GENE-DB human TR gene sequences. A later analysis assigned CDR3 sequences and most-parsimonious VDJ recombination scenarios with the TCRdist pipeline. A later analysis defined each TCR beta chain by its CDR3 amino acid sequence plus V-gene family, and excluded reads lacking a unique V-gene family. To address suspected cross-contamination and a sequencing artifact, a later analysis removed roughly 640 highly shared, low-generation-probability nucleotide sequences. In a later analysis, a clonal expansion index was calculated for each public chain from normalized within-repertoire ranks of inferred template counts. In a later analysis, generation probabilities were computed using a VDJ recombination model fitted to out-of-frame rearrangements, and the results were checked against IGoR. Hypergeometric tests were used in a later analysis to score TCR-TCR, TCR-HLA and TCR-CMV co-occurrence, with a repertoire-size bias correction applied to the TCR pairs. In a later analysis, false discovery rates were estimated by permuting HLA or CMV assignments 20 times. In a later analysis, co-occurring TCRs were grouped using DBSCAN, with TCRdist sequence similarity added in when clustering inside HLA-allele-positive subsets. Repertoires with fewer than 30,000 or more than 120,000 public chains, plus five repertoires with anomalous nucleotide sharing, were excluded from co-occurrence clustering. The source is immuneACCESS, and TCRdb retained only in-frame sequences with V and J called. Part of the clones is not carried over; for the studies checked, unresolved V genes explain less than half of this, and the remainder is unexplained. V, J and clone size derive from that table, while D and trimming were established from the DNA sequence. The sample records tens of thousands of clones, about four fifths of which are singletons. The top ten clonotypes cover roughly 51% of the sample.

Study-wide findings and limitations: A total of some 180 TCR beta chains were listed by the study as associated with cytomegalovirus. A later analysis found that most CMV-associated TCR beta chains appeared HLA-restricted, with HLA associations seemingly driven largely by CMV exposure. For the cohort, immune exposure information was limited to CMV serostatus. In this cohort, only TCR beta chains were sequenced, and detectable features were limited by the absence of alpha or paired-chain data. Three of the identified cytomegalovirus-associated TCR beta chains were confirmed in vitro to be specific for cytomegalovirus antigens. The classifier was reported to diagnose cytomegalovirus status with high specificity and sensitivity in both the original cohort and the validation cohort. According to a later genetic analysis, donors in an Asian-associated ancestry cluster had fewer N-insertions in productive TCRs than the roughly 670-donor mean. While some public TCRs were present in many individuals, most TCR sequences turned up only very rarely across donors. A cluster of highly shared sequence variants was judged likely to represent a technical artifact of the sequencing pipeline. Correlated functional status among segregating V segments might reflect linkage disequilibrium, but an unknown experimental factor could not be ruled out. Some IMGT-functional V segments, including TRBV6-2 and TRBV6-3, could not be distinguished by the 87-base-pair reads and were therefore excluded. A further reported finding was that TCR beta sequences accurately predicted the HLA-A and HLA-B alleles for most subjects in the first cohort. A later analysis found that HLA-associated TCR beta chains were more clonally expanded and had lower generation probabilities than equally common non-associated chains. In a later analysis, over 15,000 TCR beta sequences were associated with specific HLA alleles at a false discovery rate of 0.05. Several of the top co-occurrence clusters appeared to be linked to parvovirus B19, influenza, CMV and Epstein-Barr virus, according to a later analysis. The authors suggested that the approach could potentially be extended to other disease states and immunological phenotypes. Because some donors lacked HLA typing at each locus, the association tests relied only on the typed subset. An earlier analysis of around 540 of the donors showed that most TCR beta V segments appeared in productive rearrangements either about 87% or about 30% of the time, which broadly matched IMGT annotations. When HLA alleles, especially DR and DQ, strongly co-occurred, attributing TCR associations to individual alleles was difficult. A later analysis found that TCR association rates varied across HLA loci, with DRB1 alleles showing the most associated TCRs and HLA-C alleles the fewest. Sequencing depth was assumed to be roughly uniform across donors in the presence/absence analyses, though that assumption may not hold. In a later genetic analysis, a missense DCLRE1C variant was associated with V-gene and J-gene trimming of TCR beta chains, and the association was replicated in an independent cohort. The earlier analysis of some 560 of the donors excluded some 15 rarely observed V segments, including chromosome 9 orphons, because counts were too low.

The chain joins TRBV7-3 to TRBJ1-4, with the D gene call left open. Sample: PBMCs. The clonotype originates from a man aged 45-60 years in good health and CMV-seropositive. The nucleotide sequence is TGTGCCAGCAGCCCTCCGGGGAATAGTGAAAAACTGTTTTTT. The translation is CASSPPGNSEKLFF.